This TCR beta chain emerged from a study of T-cell memory formation after mild COVID-19. In the study overall: TCR clusters were mostly confined to one donor each.

It was 5'RACE with constant-segment primers that produced the TCR alpha and TCR beta cDNA libraries, which carried sample barcodes and UMIs. Each CDR3 protein gets one entry after TCRdb re-called the 5' RACE reads with MiXCR. The sample has roughly 450,000 distinct CDR3 sequences, about a sixth seen once; the top ten hold 20% to 25%. Input material: PBMCs or a T cell subset sorted from them (not recorded which). This TCR came from a man in his late teens or twenties who had mild COVID-19 (a few samples of this study predate the infection). Cell type and time point are not known.

DNA for the CDR3: TGCAGTGCTGCAGCCTATAATTCACCCCTCCACTTT. Translating it yields CSAAAYNSPLHF. The rearrangement links TRBV20-1 to TRBJ1-6; no clear D. The CDR3 covers 12 residues. Trimming shortened V by 5 bases and J by 2 bases, and 4 bases separated the two germline ends. CDR1 is DFQATT, CDR2 SNEGSKA, per germline (reference sequence).